Shown below are 32 T cell receptor beta chains from a single sample sequenced in a study of blood T cell repertoires in COVID-19. Produced via immunoSEQ multiplex PCR; TCRdb's table is partial and in-frame only. The table lists 100,000 to 120,000 clones, about 72% of them singletons. What was sequenced was peripheral blood. The receptor source for this set is a woman aged 60-75 years with acute or convalescent COVID-19.

The J gene is TRBJ2-7, the V gene TRBV12-3 or TRBV12-4, with TRBD1 matching over 8 bases. The CDR3 length is 13 residues. V shed 7 bases and J 4 bases; nucleotides not matched to a gene: 6. The chain's CDR3 is CASNRQGRYEQYF. In nucleotides, the CDR3 is TGTGCCAGCAACAGACAGGGGAGATACGAGCAGTACTTC.

The genes are TRBV2 and TRBJ2-3; TRBD2 matches 11 bases. The germline V gene encodes CDR1 SNHLY and CDR2 FYNNEI. V trimming: 1 base; J trimming: 3 bases; junction bases outside the gene matches: 15. This CDR3 region has 20 residues. This CDR3 reads CASSEGLAGGHRIVTDTQYF. The CDR3 DNA reads TGTGCCAGCAGTGAAGGGCTAGCGGGGGGTCACCGGATCGTGACAGATACGCAGTATTTT. The whole variable domain, filled in from reference TRBV2 and TRBJ2-3, reads EPEVTQTPSHQVTQMGQEVILRCVPISNHLYFYWYRQILGQKVEFLVSFYNNEISEKSEIFDDQFSVERPDGSNFTLKIRSTKLEDSAMYFCASSEGLAGGHRIVTDTQYFGPGTRLTVL.

The chain is built from TRBV12-3 or TRBV12-4 and TRBJ1-2, with no clear D. The length of the CDR3 is 13 residues. Trimming stripped 5 bases from V and 8 bases from J, with 15 bases between. The CDR3 nucleotides are TGTGCCAGCAGTCCTTCCGGGGAGCGCGGCTACACCTTC. This codes for CASSPSGERGYTF.

CDR3 bases: TGCGCCAGCAGCTTGGCCCCTGACAGCTATGGCTACACCTTC. Translation: CASSLAPDSYGYTF. V is TRBV5-1 and J is TRBJ1-2; possible D gene TRBD1, 5 bases. Germline lookup yields CDR1 SGHRS and CDR2 YFSETQ. Trimming took 0 bases from V and 4 from J, leaving 10 bases between them. There are 14 residues in the CDR3.

The chain is built from TRBV27 and TRBJ2-1, with 12 bases identical to TRBD2. The length of the CDR3 is 15 residues. The V and J ends lost 5 bases and 5 bases, in that order; junction bases with no gene match: 4. The germline gives CDR1 MNHEY, CDR2 SMNVEV (reference sequence). The CDR3 reads CASSRTSGVNNEQFF. The CDR3 DNA reads TGTGCCAGCAGTAGGACTAGCGGGGTTAACAATGAGCAGTTCTTC.

The gene calls are TRBV3-1 (or the pseudogene TRBV3-2) and TRBJ2-3; possible D gene TRBD2, 5 bases. V lost 2 bases to trimming and J lost 8 bases, with 17 bases between them. Germline V lookup: CDR1 LGHDT, CDR2 YNNKEL (reference sequence). The CDR3 length is 15 residues. CDR3 sequence (DNA): TGTGCCAGCAGCCAAAGGCGGGCCGCCTGGGGTACGCAGTATTTT. Encoded protein: CASSQRRAAWGTQYF.

The chain recombines TRBV7-2 with TRBJ1-4, with TRBD1 as a possible D gene (6 bases). V lost 2 bases, J lost 7 bases, and 23 bases lay in between. The CDR3 is 18 residues long. CDR1 and CDR2 (germline): SGHTA, FQGNSA. The CDR3 region has the DNA TGTGCCAGCAGCTTAAACGGAAGGCAGGGGAAGTCGGGTGAAAAACTGTTTTTT. Translating gives CASSLNGRQGKSGEKLFF.

This clone has more than one count but fewer than ten. This sequence joins TRBV12-3 or TRBV12-4 and TRBJ1-2, with a weak D call TRBD1 (5 bases). This CDR3 contains 13 residues. V lost 6 bases, J lost 8 bases, and 16 bases lay in between. The chain's CDR3 is CASSLTGQGGYTF. For the CDR3, the DNA is TGTGCCAGCAGCCTGACTGGGCAGGGAGGCTACACCTTC.

The J gene is TRBJ1-1, the V gene TRBV28, with a tentative D call TRBD1 (5 bases). With 3 bases removed from V and 8 bases from J, the gap between germline ends came to 10 bases. The germline V gene encodes CDR1 MDHEN and CDR2 SYDVKM. The CDR3 runs 12 residues. The CDR3 region is CASSFPRAEAFF. CDR3 bases: TGTGCCAGCAGTTTTCCCAGGGCAGAAGCTTTCTTT.

This chain links TRBV6-5 with TRBJ1-2; D gene ambiguous. The CDR3 runs to 11 residues. Trimming removed 7 bases from V and 0 bases from J, with 3 bases in between. Per the germline V gene, CDR1 is MNHEY and CDR2 is SVGAGI. CDR3 sequence: CASTANYGYTF. In nucleotides, the CDR3 is TGTGCCAGCACAGCTAACTATGGCTACACCTTC.

The chain couples TRBV5-1 to TRBJ2-3, with D tentatively TRBD2 (5 bases). Per the germline V gene, CDR1 is SGHRS and CDR2 is YFSETQ. The CDR3 is 12 amino acids. Trimming cost V 2 bases and J 6 bases, with 7 bases left between them. The CDR3 loop is CASSFGDDTQYF. The CDR3 nucleotides read TGCGCCAGCAGCTTCGGGGATGATACGCAGTATTTT.

The chain employs TRBV2 and TRBJ2-3; 9 nucleotides agree with TRBD1. The CDR3 sequence is 17 residues long. V gave up 6 bases and J gave up 4 bases; unmatched junction bases: 14. The germline V gene encodes CDR1 SNHLY and CDR2 FYNNEI. CDR3 in amino acids: CASRQGATAGFADTQYF. In nucleotides, the CDR3 is TGTGCCAGCAGACAGGGGGCGACCGCCGGATTCGCAGATACGCAGTATTTT. Drawing the rest from reference TRBV2 and TRBJ2-3, the complete variable domain is EPEVTQTPSHQVTQMGQEVILRCVPISNHLYFYWYRQILGQKVEFLVSFYNNEISEKSEIFDDQFSVERPDGSNFTLKIRSTKLEDSAMYFCASRQGATAGFADTQYFGPGTRLTVL.

DNA for the CDR3: TGTGCCAGCAGCACCCCAAGAAAACAAAGAAATCATTCACCCCTCCACTTT. This sequence encodes CASSTPRKQRNHSPLHF. The rearrangement joins TRBV21-1 to TRBJ1-6; the listed D gene, TRBD1, was not tested against the DNA. TRBV21-1 is a recognized pseudogene. CDR3 length equals 17 residues.

This clone was counted between two and nine times. The chain carries TRBV5-1 and TRBJ2-5, with 7 positions matching TRBD1. Germline V gene data show CDR1 as SGHRS and CDR2 as YFSETQ. The CDR3 consists of 15 residues. Trimming removed 3 bases from V and 7 bases from J; junction bases left unmatched: 12. CDR3 sequence (DNA): TGCGCCAGCAGCTGGGACCAGGGGGTCCAGGGGACCCAGTACTTC. Translating it yields CASSWDQGVQGTQYF.

The chain has TRBV5-6 and TRBJ1-3; 7 nucleotides agree with TRBD1. The germline gives CDR1 SGHDT, CDR2 YYEEEE. The CDR3 runs 19 residues. V shed 3 bases, J shed 2 bases, and the junction held 17 bases outside the gene matches. DNA of the CDR3: TGTGCCAGCAGCTGGAAACAGGGGCCAACTAAAGCGACTGGAAACACCATATATTTT. This gives the protein CASSWKQGPTKATGNTIYF.

A single count supports this clone. The gene calls are TRBV5-1 and TRBJ2-1, with TRBD1 matching over 8 bases. The germline V gene encodes CDR1 SGHRS and CDR2 YFSETQ. V lost 2 bases to trimming and J lost 4 bases; unmatched junction nucleotides: 5. The CDR3 has 15 amino acids. CDR3 sequence reads: CASSFGTGQYNEQFF. In DNA form, the CDR3 reads TGCGCCAGCAGCTTCGGGACAGGCCAATACAATGAGCAGTTCTTC. The full variable domain, completed using reference TRBV5-1 and TRBJ2-1, is KAGVTQTPRYLIKTRGQQVTLSCSPISGHRSVSWYQQTPGQGLQFLFEYFSETQRNKGNFPGRFSGRQFSNSRSEMNVSTLELGDSALYLCASSFGTGQYNEQFFGPGTRLTVL.

This clone was detected a few times. CDR3 coding DNA: TGTGCCAGCAACCCAAGAGGGACAGGCCTAGGTGGGTCTGAAGCTTTCTTT. It translates to CASNPRGTGLGGSEAFF. The rearrangement joins TRBV2 to TRBJ1-1, with 8 bases matching TRBD1. Germline V lookup: CDR1 SNHLY, CDR2 FYNNEI. This CDR3 is built from 17 residues. J was trimmed by 6 bases and V by 7 bases; bases with no gene match: 19.

This sequence joins TRBV18 and TRBJ1-2; D not resolved. CDR3 size: 14 residues. Trimming took off 5 bases at V and 5 bases at J, with 15 bases between the two ends. Germline values: CDR1 KGHSH, CDR2 LQKENI. Written as DNA, the CDR3 is TGTGCCAGCTCAACCGACACTCCGGGGTATGGCTACACCTTC. Translated, it gives CASSTDTPGYGYTF.

This clone showed up just once. This chain links TRBV6-2 or TRBV6-3 with TRBJ1-1; 9 bases are shared with TRBD1. V was pared by 2 bases and J by 7 bases, with 2 bases of the junction left unmatched. The V gene's germline CDR1 is MNHEY and CDR2 SVGEGT. The CDR3 runs to 13 residues. The CDR3, as DNA: TGTGCCAGCAGTTACCAGGGACAGGGTGAAGCTTTCTTT. The encoded protein is CASSYQGQGEAFF.

The rearrangement joins TRBV11-2 to TRBJ2-2; tentatively, D is TRBD1 (6 bases). Looked up from germline, CDR1 is SGHAT and CDR2 is FQNNGV. V was cut by 5 bases and J by 1 base, with 14 bases left in between. The CDR3 has 16 amino acids. The CDR3 coding sequence is TGTGCCAGCAGCCCAACAGGGCCCTTGAACACCGGGGAGCTGTTTTTT. This sequence encodes CASSPTGPLNTGELFF.

J is TRBJ2-7 and V is TRBV27; 7 bases are shared with TRBD2. The CDR3 contains 16 residues. J was trimmed by 6 bases and V by 4 bases; bases with no gene match: 15. From germline, CDR1 is MNHEY and CDR2 SMNVEV (reference sequence). The CDR3 coding sequence is TGTGCCAGCAGTTACCGTGGGGCATCCTGGGAGGGCGAGCAGTACTTC. Protein product: CASSYRGASWEGEQYF.

This chain links TRBV4-3 with TRBJ2-3; 7 bases line up with TRBD2. With 2 bases clipped from V and 4 bases from J, the junction kept 15 bases outside the gene matches. Germline assignment: CDR1 LGHNA and CDR2 YSLEER. The CDR3 has 18 residues. The DNA for the CDR3 is TGCGCCAGCAGCCAAACGGGTCTAAATTCGGGGGGTGCAGATACGCAGTATTTT. Amino acids: CASSQTGLNSGGADTQYF.

This chain uses TRBV5-1 with TRBJ2-5; D not resolved. CDR3 size: 12 residues. The germline V gene has CDR1 SGHRS and CDR2 YFSETQ. V was shortened by 3 bases and J by 4 bases, with 7 bases between the two germline ends. In nucleotides, the CDR3 is TGCGCCAGCAGCTATGGGCGAGAGACCCAGTACTTC. Translating it yields CASSYGRETQYF.

The CDR3 region is CASSYSLGKTGATEAFF. In DNA, the CDR3 is TGTGCCAGCAGTTACAGTTTGGGTAAGACAGGGGCCACTGAAGCTTTCTTT. The chain has TRBV6-2 or TRBV6-3 and TRBJ1-1; 8 bases are a match to TRBD1. CDR1 MNHEY and CDR2 SVGEGT come from the germline V gene. V was pared by 2 bases and J by 4 bases, with 12 bases of the junction left unmatched. The CDR3 covers 17 residues.

The chain has TRBV5-1 and TRBJ1-1; 7 bases agree with TRBD1. CDR1 SGHRS and CDR2 YFSETQ come from the germline V gene. The CDR3 sequence is 15 residues long. Trimming cost V 1 base and J 4 bases; bases outside gene matches: 7. The CDR3 protein is CASSLSGQGGTEAFF. CDR3 nucleotide sequence: TGCGCCAGCAGCTTGAGCGGTCAGGGGGGCACTGAAGCTTTCTTT. The whole variable domain, remainder taken from reference TRBV5-1 and TRBJ1-1, is KAGVTQTPRYLIKTRGQQVTLSCSPISGHRSVSWYQQTPGQGLQFLFEYFSETQRNKGNFPGRFSGRQFSNSRSEMNVSTLELGDSALYLCASSLSGQGGTEAFFGQGTRLTVV.

The chain is built from TRBV30 and TRBJ1-5; perhaps TRBD1 as D (5 bases). V dropped 0 bases and J dropped 6 bases, with 15 bases sitting between them. The CDR3 totals 15 residues. Germline V gene sequence: CDR1 GTSNPN, CDR2 SVGIG (reference sequence). CDR3 DNA sequence: TGTGCCTGGAGTGTACCCGGTATGGGGGGTCAGCCCCAGCATTTT. It codes for CAWSVPGMGGQPQHF.

The gene calls are TRBV12-3 or TRBV12-4 and TRBJ1-2, with D unclear. There are 12 residues in the CDR3. Trimming left V 4 bases short and J 1 base short, with 4 bases between. CDR3 in amino acids: CASSSNNYGYTF. The CDR3 DNA reads TGTGCCAGCAGTTCCAATAACTATGGCTACACCTTC.

V and J are TRBV29-1 and TRBJ2-5; TRBD1 matches at 7 bases. The length of the CDR3 is 12 residues. The junction had 9 bases not matched to a gene; V was cut back by 8 bases and J by 6 bases. Looked up from germline, CDR1 is SQVTM and CDR2 is ANQGSEA. This CDR3 reads CSSTGVGKTQYF. CDR3 bases: TGCAGCTCCACAGGGGTGGGAAAGACCCAGTACTTC.

This rearrangement joins TRBV7-2 to TRBJ2-5; 10 nucleotides agree with TRBD1. Unmatched junction bases numbered 8, after V lost 5 bases and J lost 2 bases. This CDR3 comprises 16 residues. CDR1 and CDR2 (germline): SGHTA, FQGNSA. CDR3 residues: CASSPTRTGGQETQYF. As DNA, the CDR3 is TGTGCCAGCAGCCCAACCCGGACAGGGGGACAAGAGACCCAGTACTTC.

The chain is built from TRBV27 and TRBJ1-2; 8 bases are a match to TRBD1. Germline loops: CDR1 MNHEY, CDR2 SMNVEV (reference sequence). The J segment lost 5 bases and the V segment lost 7 bases, leaving 6 bases of the junction unmatched. The CDR3 has 13 amino acids. As DNA, the CDR3 is TGTGCCAGCAAAAACTGGACAGGGTATGGCTACACCTTC. Its protein product is CASKNWTGYGYTF.

The V and J genes are TRBV7-2 and TRBJ2-7; D gene uncertain. CDR3 length: 15 amino acids. Germline V gene sequence: CDR1 SGHTA, CDR2 FQGNSA. The V and J ends lost 1 base and 1 base respectively, with 11 bases between them. The CDR3: CASSLGASTSYEQYF. CDR3 in DNA: TGTGCCAGCAGCTTAGGTGCGAGCACGTCCTACGAGCAGTACTTC.

The rearrangement links TRBV12-3 or TRBV12-4 to TRBJ1-1; the D gene is possibly TRBD1 (5 bases). This CDR3 comprises 13 residues. V gave up 3 bases and J gave up 5 bases, with 10 bases separating them. CDR3 coding DNA: TGTGCCAGCAGTTTTAGACAGTTAACTGAAGCTTTCTTT. Its protein is CASSFRQLTEAFF.